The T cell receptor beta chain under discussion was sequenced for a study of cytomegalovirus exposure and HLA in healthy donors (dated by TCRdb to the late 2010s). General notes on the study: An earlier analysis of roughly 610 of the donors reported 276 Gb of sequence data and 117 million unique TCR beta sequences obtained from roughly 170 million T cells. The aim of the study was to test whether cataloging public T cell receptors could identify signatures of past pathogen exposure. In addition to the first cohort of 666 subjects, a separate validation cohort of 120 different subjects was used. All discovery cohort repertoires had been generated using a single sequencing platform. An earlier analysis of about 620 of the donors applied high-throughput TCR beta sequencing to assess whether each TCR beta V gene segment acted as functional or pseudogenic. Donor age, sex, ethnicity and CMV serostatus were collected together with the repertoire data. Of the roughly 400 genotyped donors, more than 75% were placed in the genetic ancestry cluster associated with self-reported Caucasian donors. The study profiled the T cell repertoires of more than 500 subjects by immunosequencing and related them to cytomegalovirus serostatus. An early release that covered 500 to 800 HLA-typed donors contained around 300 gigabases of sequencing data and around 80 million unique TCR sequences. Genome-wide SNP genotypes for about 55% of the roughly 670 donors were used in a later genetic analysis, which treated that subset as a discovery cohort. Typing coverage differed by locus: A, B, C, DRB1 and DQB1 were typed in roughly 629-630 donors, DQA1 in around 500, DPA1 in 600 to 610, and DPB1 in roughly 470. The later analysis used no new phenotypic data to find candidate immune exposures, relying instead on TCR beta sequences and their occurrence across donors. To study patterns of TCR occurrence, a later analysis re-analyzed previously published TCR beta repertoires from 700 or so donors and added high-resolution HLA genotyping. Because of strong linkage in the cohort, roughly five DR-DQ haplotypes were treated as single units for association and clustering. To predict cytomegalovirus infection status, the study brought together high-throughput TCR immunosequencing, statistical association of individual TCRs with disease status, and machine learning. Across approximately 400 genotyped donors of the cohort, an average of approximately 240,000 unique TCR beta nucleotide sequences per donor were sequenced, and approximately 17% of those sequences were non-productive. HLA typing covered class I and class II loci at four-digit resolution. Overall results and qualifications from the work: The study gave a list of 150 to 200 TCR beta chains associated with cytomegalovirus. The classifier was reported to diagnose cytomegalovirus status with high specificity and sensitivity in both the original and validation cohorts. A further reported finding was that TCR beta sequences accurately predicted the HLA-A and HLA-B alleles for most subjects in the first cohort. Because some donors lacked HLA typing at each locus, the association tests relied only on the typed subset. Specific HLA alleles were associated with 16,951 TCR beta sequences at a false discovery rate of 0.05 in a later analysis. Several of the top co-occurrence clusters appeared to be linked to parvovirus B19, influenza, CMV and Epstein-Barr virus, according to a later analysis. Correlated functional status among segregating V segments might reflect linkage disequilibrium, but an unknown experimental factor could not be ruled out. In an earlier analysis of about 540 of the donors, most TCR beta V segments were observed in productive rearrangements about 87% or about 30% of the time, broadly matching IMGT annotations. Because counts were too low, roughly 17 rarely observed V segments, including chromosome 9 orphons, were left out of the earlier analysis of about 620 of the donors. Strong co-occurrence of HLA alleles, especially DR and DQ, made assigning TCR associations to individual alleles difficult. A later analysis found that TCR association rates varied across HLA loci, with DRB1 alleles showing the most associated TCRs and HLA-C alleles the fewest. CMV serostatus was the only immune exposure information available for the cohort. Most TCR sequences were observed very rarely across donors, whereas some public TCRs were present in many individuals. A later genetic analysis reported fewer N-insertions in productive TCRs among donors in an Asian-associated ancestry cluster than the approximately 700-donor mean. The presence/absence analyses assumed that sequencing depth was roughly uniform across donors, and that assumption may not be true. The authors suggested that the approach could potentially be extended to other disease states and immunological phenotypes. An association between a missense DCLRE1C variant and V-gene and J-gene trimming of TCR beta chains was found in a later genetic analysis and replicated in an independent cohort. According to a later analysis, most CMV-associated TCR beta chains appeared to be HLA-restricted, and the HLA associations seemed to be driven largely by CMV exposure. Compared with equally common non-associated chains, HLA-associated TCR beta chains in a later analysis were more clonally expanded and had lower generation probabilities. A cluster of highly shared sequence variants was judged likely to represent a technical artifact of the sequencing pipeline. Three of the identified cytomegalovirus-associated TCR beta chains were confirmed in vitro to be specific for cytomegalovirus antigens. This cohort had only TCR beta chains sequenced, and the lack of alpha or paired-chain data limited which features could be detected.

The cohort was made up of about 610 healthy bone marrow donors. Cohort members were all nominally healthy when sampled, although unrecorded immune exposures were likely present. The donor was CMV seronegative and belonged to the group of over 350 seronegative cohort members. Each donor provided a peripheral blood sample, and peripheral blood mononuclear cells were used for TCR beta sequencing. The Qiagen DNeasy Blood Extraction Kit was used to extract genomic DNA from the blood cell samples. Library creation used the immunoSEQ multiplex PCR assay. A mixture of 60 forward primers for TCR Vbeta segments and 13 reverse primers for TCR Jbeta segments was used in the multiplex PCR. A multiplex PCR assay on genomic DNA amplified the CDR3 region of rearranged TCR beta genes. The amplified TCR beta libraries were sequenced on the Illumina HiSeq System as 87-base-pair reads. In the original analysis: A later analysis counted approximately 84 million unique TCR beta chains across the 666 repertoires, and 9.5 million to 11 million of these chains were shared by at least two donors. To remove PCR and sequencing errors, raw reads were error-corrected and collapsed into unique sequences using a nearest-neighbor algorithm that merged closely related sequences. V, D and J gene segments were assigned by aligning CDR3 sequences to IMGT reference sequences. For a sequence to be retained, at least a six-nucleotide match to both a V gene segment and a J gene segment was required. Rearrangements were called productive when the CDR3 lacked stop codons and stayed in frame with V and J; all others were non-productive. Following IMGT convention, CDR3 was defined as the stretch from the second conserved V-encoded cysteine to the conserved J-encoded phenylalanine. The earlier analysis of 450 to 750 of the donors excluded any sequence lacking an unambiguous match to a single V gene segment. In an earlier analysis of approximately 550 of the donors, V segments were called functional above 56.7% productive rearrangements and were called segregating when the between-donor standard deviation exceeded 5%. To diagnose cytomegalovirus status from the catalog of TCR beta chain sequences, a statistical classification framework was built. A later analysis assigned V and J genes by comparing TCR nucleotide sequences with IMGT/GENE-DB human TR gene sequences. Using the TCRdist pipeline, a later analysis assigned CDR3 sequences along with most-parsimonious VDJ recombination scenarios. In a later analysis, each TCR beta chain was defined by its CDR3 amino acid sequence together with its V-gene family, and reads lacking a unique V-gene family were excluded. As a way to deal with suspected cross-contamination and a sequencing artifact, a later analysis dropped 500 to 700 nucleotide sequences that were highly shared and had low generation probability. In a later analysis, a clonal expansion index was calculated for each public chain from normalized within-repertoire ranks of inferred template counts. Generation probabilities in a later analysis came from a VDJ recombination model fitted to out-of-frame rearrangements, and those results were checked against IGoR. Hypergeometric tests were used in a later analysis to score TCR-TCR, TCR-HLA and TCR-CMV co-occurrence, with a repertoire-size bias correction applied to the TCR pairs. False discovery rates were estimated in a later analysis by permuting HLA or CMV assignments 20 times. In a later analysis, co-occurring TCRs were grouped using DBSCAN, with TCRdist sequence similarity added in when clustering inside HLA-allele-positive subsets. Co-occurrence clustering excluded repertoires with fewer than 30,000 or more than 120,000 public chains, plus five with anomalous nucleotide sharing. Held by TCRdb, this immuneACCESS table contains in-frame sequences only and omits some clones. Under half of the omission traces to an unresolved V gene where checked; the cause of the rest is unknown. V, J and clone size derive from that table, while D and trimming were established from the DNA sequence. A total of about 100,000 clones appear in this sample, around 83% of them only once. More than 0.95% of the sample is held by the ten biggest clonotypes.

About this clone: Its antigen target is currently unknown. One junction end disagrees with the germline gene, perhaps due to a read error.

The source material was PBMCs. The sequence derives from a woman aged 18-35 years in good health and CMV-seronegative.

The CDR3 protein sequence reads: CASSPNRGGETRYF. The sequenced DNA is TGTGCCAGCAGCCCGAACAGGGGAGGAGAGACCCGGTACTTC. The chain uses TRBV6-6 and TRBJ2-5; possibly the D gene is TRBD1, per 7 matching bases. According to the germline V gene (reference sequence), CDR1 reads MNHNY and CDR2 reads SVGAGI. The CDR3 starts with the cysteine, ends with the phenylalanine, and has 14 residues. Only the CDR3 portion is preserved as DNA: 42 bases, with reading frame beginning at the first base.